Detailed here is one T cell receptor beta chain. The target antigen is unknown. Primed by a sample-barcoded 5' primer and a J-beta primer mix, a second PCR proceeded for about 7 to 11 cycles. Carrying 12 random nucleotides, a template-switch adaptor labeled each individual cDNA molecule. MiXCR was run by TCRdb on the 5' RACE reads, yielding one entry per CDR3 protein. The repertoire includes about 1.4 million distinct CDR3 sequences, roughly 64% of them detected once, and under 8.5% sits in the top ten. The sample comes from a study of blood T cells in healthy people across ages. Across the whole study: For every two T cells, template switching captured about one barcoded beta molecule.

The ends were cut back, 1 base at V and 1 base at J, with 11 bases in the middle. CDR1 and CDR2 (germline): DFQATT, SNEGSKA (reference sequence). This CDR3 is 14 amino acids long. Study-wide points: Estimates of diversity drawn from one million T cells were considered underestimates.

The receptor's source is a man between 18 and 35 years old in good health. Input material: blood. This sequence joins TRBV20-1 and TRBJ2-7, with D perhaps matching TRBD1 or TRBD2 (5 bases each). CDR3 bases: TGCAGTGCTAGAGCGGGGCGGAGGTCCTACGAGCAGTACTTC. Translated, it gives CSARAGRRSYEQYF.